The TCR beta chain described here comes from a study of CXCR3-negative and CXCR3-positive naive CD8 T cells. General study points: Cryopreserved cells showed partially decreased CXCR3 expression, and most assays used fresh PBMCs.

TRB cDNA was prepared as libraries by UMI-labeled 5' RACE. TCRdb reprocessed the 5' RACE reads; each CDR3 protein has one entry and no DNA is given. The sample holds more than 45,000 distinct CDR3 sequences. Turning to this clonotype: As yet, its antigen is unknown.

The germline V gene has CDR1 MNHNY and CDR2 SVGAGI (reference sequence). The CDR3 has 14 residues. Specimen: memory CD8+ T cells from blood. This TCR was sampled from a human donor in good health. Some clones in this sample may be carry-over from other donors' samples. The rearrangement links TRBV6-6 to TRBJ2-7; with no DNA, the TCRdb D assignment of TRBD1 cannot be verified. The CDR3 reads CASSYVDRGHEQYF.